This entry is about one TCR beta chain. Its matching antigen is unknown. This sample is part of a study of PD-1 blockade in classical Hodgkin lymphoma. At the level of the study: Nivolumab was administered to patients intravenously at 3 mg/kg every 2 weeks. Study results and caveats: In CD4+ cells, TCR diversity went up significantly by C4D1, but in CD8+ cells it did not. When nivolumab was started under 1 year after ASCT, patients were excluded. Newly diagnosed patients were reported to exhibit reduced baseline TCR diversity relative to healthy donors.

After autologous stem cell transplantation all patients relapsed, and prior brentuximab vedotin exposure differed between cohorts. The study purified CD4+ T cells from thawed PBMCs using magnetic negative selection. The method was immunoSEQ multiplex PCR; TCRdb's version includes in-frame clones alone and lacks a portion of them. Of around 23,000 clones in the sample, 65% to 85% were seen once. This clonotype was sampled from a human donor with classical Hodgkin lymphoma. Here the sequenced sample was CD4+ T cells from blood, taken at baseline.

The CDR3 sequence: CASSLGHGGYTF. In DNA form, the CDR3 reads TGTGCCAGCAGTTTGGGCCACGGAGGCTACACCTTC. This chain uses TRBV6-5 with TRBJ1-2, with unresolved D. The CDR3 runs to 12 residues. CDR1 and CDR2 from the germline V gene are MNHEY and SVGAGI. V lost 4 bases, J lost 8 bases, and 11 bases lay in between.